The rows below give T cell receptor beta chains drawn from one sample of a study of CD8+CD57+ T cells in acquired aplastic anemia. TCRdb re-called the reads through MiXCR, storing one row per CDR3 protein. The table records 150,000 to 200,000 distinct CDR3 sequences, 47% of them present only once. The specimen was sorted CD4+, CD8+, or CD8+CD57+ T cells (not recorded which) from PBMCs. All receptors come from a human donor with aplastic anemia. CDR3s include the opening cysteine and the closing phenylalanine or tryptophan. A D gene is named only where the DNA matches it firmly. A row's size may be missing; if present it is once, few, many or a size class.

v_call	clone_size	j_call	d_call	cdr3_nt	cdr3_aa
TRBV9	many	TRBJ2-5	TRBD2	TGTGCCAGCAGCCAAGGACTAGCGGGAGAAGAGACCCAGTACTTC	CASSQGLAGEETQYF
TRBV2	many	TRBJ2-1	NA	TGTGCCAGCAGTCTTACTTCCTCTAGGATCCCGATTGAGCAGTTCTTC	CASSLTSSRIPIEQFF
TRBV7-8	NA	TRBJ2-7	NA	TGTGCCAGCAGAAGGGAAGGCGAGCAGTACTTC	CASRREGEQYF
TRBV7-9	NA	TRBJ2-7	NA	TGTGCCAGCAGCCCTGGAGAGACCTACGAGCAGTACTTC	CASSPGETYEQYF
TRBV9	many	TRBJ2-1	TRBD1	TGTGCCAGCAGCGTAAGTCTAGGGGGCCGTGGTGAGCAGTTCTTC	CASSVSLGGRGEQFF
TRBV7-8	few	TRBJ1-5	NA	TGTGCCAGCAGCTGGGGCAGCAATCAGCCCCAGCATTTT	CASSWGSNQPQHF
TRBV24-1	few	TRBJ2-7	NA	TGTGCCACCAGTGATTCCCCCCCCGGAGGCTACTACGAGCAGTACTTC	CATSDSPPGGYYEQYF
TRBV7-8	NA	TRBJ2-6	NA	TGTGCCAGCAGCTTAGGGCAGGGCTCTGGGGCCAACGTCCTGACTTTC	CASSLGQGSGANVLTF
TRBV2	NA	TRBJ2-3	NA	TGTGCCAGCAGTGATAGTTCGGGCACAGATACGCAGTATTTT	CASSDSSGTDTQYF
TRBV19	NA	TRBJ1-4	TRBD1	TGTGCCAGTAACAACAGGGGCGATGAAAAACTGTTTTTT	CASNNRGDEKLFF
TRBV24-1	NA	TRBJ1-1	NA	TGTGCCACCATGTGTCGGGAAGTGAACACTGAAGCTTTCTTT	CATMCREVNTEAFF
TRBV20-1	once	TRBJ1-5	NA	TGCAGTGCTGGAAAGGGGGAAAGGGCAGGGATTGGTCAGCCCCAGCATTTT	CSAGKGERAGIGQPQHF
TRBV7-9	once	TRBJ2-7	NA	TGTGCCTGGGGGAGCTCCTACGAGCAGTACTTC	CAWGSSYEQYF
TRBV28	many	TRBJ2-5	NA	TGTGCCAGCAGTACGAGCCCAGAGACCCAGTACTTC	CASSTSPETQYF
TRBV10-2	NA	TRBJ2-2	TRBD1	TGCGCCAGCGGGGGACAGGGAGCCGGGGAGCTGTTTTTT	CASGGQGAGELFF
TRBV19	NA	TRBJ1-1	NA	TGTGCCAGTAGTATCTTAGGGGGGCTGAACACTGAAGCTTTCTTT	CASSILGGLNTEAFF
TRBV9	NA	TRBJ2-3	NA	TGTGCCAGCAGCGTAGATGGAGGCAGTTCAACAGATACGCAGTATTTT	CASSVDGGSSTDTQYF
TRBV7-6	NA	TRBJ2-3	TRBD1	TGTGCCAGCAGCCTCGGACAGGTTAGCACAGATACGCAGTATTTT	CASSLGQVSTDTQYF
TRBV2	NA	TRBJ1-1	TRBD1	TGTGCCAGCAGTAACCAGGACAGGTTGAACACTGAAGCTTTCTTT	CASSNQDRLNTEAFF
TRBV2	NA	TRBJ1-6	NA	TGTGCCAGCAACTATGGGGCGGCCTATAATTCACCCCTCCACTTT	CASNYGAAYNSPLHF
TRBV9	many	TRBJ2-7	TRBD1	TGTGCCAGCAGCTCACCCCACAGGGGGCCTGACGAGCAGTACTTC	CASSSPHRGPDEQYF
TRBV6-2/TRBV6-3	NA	TRBJ1-4	NA	TGTGCCAGCAGTTATAACGTCATTAGCCGGTTGGGGCGTGAAAAACTGTTTTTT	CASSYNVISRLGREKLFF
TRBV7-9	NA	TRBJ2-7	TRBD1	TGTGCCAGCAGCCAAACAGGGGGTTACGAGCAGTACTTC	CASSQTGGYEQYF
TRBV2	NA	TRBJ2-7	NA	TGTGCCAGCAGTGACGGGGTCAACCATAACGAGCAGTACTTC	CASSDGVNHNEQYF
TRBV10-3	many	TRBJ2-3	TRBD2	TGTGCCATCAGTGATTTGGGACTAGCGGGAGGGACAGATACGCAGTATTTT	CAISDLGLAGGTDTQYF
TRBV10-1	NA	TRBJ2-3	TRBD2	TGCGCCAGCAGTGATTGGTTACCGGGGGGATCACGTACGCAGTATTTT	CASSDWLPGGSRTQYF
TRBV7-3	NA	TRBJ2-2	TRBD1	TGTGCCAGCAGCTGGTCAGGGGGCGGCGGGGAGCTGTTTTTT	CASSWSGGGGELFF
TRBV3-1	few	TRBJ2-1	NA	TGTGCCAGCAGTCCTTTTAGCTCCTACAATGAGCAGTTCTTC	CASSPFSSYNEQFF
TRBV2	NA	TRBJ1-6	NA	TGTGCCAGCAGAGCGGGACAAGGGAATGCCTATAATTCACCCCTCCACTTT	CASRAGQGNAYNSPLHF
TRBV6-1	many	TRBJ2-5	TRBD2	TGTGCCAGCACCGGACTAGCGGGAGGGGGAGAGACCCAGTACTTC	CASTGLAGGGETQYF
TRBV12-3/TRBV12-4	NA	TRBJ1-4	NA	TGTGCCAGCAGTTTGAGTCAGAGTAATGAAAAACTGTTTTTT	CASSLSQSNEKLFF